These 8 T cell receptor beta chains originate from one sample sequenced in a study of T-cell memory formation after mild COVID-19. MiXCR, run by TCRdb on the 5' RACE reads, gives a single entry per CDR3 protein. The sample has about 470,000 distinct CDR3 sequences, around a sixth seen once. Input material: PBMCs or a T cell subset sorted from them (not recorded which). These receptors originate from an adult woman who had mild COVID-19 (a few samples of this study predate the infection). Cell type and time point are not known.

This clonotype was counted between two and nine times. The rearrangement joins TRBV11-2 to TRBJ2-1; no clear D. In germline, CDR1 is SGHAT, CDR2 FQNNGV. V was cut by 2 bases and J by 0 bases, with 14 bases left in between. This CDR3 has 17 residues. In DNA form, the CDR3 reads TGTGCCAGCAGCTTATACTTGGACCCACCCTCCTACAATGAGCAGTTCTTC. Its protein product is CASSLYLDPPSYNEQFF.

The rearrangement links TRBV7-9 to TRBJ2-5; no clear D gene. Deletions cut 8 bases from V and 5 bases from J, with 12 bases between. The CDR3 length is 12 residues. Germline lookup yields CDR1 SEHNR and CDR2 FQNEAQ (reference sequence). The CDR3 DNA sequence: TGTGCCAGCGGCCAGCTCCGGGAGACCCAGTACTTC. Encoded protein: CASGQLRETQYF.

This sequence joins TRBV19 and TRBJ1-5; possible D gene TRBD1, 5 bases. V gave up 8 bases and J gave up 0 bases, with 14 bases separating them. CDR3 length equals 15 residues. Germline CDR1 and CDR2: LNHDA and SQIVND (reference sequence). This chain's CDR3 is CASGRDGDSNQPQHF. The CDR3 DNA reads as TGTGCCAGTGGCCGGGACGGCGATAGCAATCAGCCCCAGCATTTT.

The V call is TRBV6-1, the J call TRBJ1-1; weak D call: TRBD1 (5 bases). The germline V gene has CDR1 MNHNS and CDR2 SASEGT. Trimming removed 8 bases from V and 0 bases from J, with 10 bases in between. The CDR3 is 13 residues long. The CDR3 DNA reads TGTGCCAGCGAAGCGGGGGTGAACACTGAAGCTTTCTTT. Translation gives CASEAGVNTEAFF.

This clonotype has a count of ten or more. The chain recombines TRBV7-2 with TRBJ2-5; D remains ambiguous. The CDR3 is made up of 14 amino acids. Germline V CDR1 and CDR2: SGHTA, FQGNSA. Between the trimmed V and J ends, which lost 0 bases and 5 bases, there was a span of 10 bases. The CDR3 DNA sequence: TGTGCCAGCAGCTTAGCGTTTACGTTGGAGACCCAGTACTTC. Translated, it gives CASSLAFTLETQYF.

This clonotype was recorded many times. This chain connects TRBV20-1 to TRBJ1-5; D perhaps matches TRBD1 (6 bases). The CDR3 spans 12 residues. V lost 6 bases to trimming and J lost 4 bases, with 10 bases between them. The germline V gene has CDR1 DFQATT and CDR2 SNEGSKA (reference sequence). CDR3 loop: CSAKTGNQPQHF. For the CDR3, the DNA is TGCAGTGCCAAGACAGGAAATCAGCCCCAGCATTTT.

The chain couples TRBV24-1 to TRBJ2-7; TRBD2 agrees at 9 bases. The trim removed 4 bases at V and 7 bases at J, leaving 10 bases unmatched. CDR1 and CDR2 from the germline V gene are KGHDR and SFDVKD. This CDR3 has 15 amino acids. CDR3 in DNA: TGTGCCACCAGTGACCCAGGACGTCTAGCGGGAGAGCAGTACTTC. Its translation: CATSDPGRLAGEQYF.

This chain connects TRBV6-2 or TRBV6-3 to TRBJ2-7; D perhaps matches TRBD1 (5 bases). The V end was cut by 6 bases, the J end by 1 base, with 10 bases between. The CDR3 consists of 13 residues. Germline V CDR1 and CDR2: MNHEY, SVGEGT. In DNA, the CDR3 is TGTGCCAGCAGCCCGACAGAGTCCTACGAGCAGTACTTC. This codes for CASSPTESYEQYF.